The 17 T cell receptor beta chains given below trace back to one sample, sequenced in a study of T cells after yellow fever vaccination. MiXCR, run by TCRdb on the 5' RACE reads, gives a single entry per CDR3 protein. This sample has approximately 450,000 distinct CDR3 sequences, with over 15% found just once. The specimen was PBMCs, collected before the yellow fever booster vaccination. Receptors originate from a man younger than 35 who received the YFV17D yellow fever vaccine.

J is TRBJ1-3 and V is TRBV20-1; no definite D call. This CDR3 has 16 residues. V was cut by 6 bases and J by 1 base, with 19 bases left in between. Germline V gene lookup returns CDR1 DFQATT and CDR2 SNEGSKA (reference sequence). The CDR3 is CSALPSPLQSGNTIYF. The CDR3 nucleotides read TGCAGTGCCCTGCCTTCCCCTCTGCAGTCTGGAAACACCATATATTTT.

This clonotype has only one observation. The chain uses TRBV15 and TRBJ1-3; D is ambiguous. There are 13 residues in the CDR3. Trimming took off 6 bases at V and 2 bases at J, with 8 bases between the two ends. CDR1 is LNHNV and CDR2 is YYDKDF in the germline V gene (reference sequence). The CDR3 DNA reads TGTGCCACCAGTGCTGAAGCTGGAAACACCATATATTTT. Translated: CATSAEAGNTIYF.

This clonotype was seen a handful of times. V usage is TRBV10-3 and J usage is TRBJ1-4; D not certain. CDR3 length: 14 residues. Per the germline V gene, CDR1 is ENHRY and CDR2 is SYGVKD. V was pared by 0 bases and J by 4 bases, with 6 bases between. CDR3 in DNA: TGTGCCATCAGTGAGTCCGGCAGTAATGAAAAACTGTTTTTT. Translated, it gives CAISESGSNEKLFF.

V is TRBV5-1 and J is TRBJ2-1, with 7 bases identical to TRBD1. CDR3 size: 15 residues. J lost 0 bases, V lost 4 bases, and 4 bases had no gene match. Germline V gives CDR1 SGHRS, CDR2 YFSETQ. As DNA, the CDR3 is TGCGCCAGCAGCACGACAGGGAGCTCCTACAATGAGCAGTTCTTC. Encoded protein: CASSTTGSSYNEQFF.

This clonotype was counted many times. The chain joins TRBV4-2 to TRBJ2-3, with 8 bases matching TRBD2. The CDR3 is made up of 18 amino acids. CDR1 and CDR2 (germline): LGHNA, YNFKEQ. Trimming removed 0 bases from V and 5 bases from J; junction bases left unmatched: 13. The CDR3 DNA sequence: TGTGCCAGCAGCCAAGATGTTGTGGGACTAGGTATTCAAGATACGCAGTATTTT. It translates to CASSQDVVGLGIQDTQYF.

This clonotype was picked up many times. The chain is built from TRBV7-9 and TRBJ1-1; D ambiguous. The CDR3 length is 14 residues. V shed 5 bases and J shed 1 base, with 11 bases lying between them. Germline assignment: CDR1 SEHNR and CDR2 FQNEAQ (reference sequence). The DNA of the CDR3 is TGTGCCAGCAGCGCCCCAACATCGAACACTGAAGCTTTCTTT. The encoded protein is CASSAPTSNTEAFF.

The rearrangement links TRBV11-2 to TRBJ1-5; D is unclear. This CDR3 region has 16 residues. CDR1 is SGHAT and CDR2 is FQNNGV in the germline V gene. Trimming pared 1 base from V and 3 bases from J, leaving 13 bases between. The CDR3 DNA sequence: TGTGCCAGCAGCTTAGTTGGGGAGATGCACAATCAGCCCCAGCATTTT. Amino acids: CASSLVGEMHNQPQHF.

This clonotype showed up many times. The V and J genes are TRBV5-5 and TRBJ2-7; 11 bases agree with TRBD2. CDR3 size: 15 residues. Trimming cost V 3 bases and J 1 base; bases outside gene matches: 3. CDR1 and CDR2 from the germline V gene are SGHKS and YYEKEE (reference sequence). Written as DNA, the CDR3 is TGTGCCAGCAGCTCGGGACTAGCGGCTTCCTACGAGCAGTACGTC. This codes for CASSSGLAASYEQYV.

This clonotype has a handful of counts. This CDR3 is CATTGLAEETQYF. The CDR3 DNA reads TGTGCCACCACTGGACTAGCCGAAGAGACCCAGTACTTC. The chain joins TRBV2 to TRBJ2-5, with TRBD2 matching 8 bases. V was pared by 10 bases and J by 3 bases, with 7 bases of the junction left unmatched. The CDR3 has 13 amino acids. The germline CDR1 and CDR2 sequences are SNHLY and FYNNEI.

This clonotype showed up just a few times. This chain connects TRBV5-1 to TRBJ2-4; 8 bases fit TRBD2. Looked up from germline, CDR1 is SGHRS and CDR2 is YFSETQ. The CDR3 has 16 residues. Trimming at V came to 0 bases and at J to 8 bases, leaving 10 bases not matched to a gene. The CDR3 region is CASSLERGPPWDIQYF. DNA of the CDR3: TGCGCCAGCAGCTTGGAGCGGGGGCCCCCGTGGGACATTCAGTACTTC.

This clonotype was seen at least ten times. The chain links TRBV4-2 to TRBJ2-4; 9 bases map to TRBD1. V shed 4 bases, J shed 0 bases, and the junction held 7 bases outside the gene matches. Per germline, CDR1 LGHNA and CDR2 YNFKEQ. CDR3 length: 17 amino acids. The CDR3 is CASSLRRDRAAKNIQYF. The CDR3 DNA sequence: TGTGCCAGCAGCCTCCGTCGGGACAGGGCAGCCAAAAACATTCAGTACTTC.

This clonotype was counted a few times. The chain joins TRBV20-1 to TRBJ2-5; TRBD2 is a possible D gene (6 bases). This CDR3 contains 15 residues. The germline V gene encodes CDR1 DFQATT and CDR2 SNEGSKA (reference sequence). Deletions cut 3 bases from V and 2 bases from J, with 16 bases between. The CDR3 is CSASLLGGPQETQYF. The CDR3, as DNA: TGCAGTGCTAGTCTATTGGGGGGTCCTCAAGAGACCCAGTACTTC.

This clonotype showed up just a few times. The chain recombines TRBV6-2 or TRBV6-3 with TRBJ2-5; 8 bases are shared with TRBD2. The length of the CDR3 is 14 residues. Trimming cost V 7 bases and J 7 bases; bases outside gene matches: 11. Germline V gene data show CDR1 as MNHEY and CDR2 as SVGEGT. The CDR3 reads CASIEEASGGTQYF. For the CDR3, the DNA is TGTGCCAGCATCGAAGAGGCCAGCGGGGGGACCCAGTACTTC.

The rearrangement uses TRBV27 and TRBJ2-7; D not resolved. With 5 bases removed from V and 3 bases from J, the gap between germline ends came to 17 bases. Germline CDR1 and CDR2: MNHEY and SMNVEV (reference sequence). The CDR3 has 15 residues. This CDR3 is CASSPLPQAGYEQYV. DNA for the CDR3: TGTGCCAGCAGTCCCCTCCCGCAAGCAGGCTACGAGCAGTACGTC.

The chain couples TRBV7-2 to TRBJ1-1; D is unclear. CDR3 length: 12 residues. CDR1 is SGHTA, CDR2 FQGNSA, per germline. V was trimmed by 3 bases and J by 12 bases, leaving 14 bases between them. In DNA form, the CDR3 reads TGTGCCAGCAGCTTGAACCGGGTAATGTCTTTCTTT. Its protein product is CASSLNRVMSFF.

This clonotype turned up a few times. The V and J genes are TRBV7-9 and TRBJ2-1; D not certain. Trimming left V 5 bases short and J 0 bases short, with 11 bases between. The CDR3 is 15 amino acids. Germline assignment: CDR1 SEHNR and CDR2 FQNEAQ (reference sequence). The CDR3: CASSPRGDSYNEQFF. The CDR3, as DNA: TGTGCCAGCAGCCCGCGTGGGGACTCCTACAATGAGCAGTTCTTC.

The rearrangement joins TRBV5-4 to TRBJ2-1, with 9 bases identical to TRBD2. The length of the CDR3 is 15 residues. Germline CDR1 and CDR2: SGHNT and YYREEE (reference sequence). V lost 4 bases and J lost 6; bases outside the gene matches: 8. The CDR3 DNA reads TGTGCCAGCAGCGGGGGGCCTAGCGGGGCCAATGAGCAGTTCTTC. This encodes CASSGGPSGANEQFF. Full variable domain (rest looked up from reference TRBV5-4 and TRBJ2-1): ETGVTQSPTHLIKTRGQQVTLRCSSQSGHNTVSWYQQALGQGPQFIFQYYREEENGRGNFPPRFSGLQFPNYSSELNVNALELDDSALYLCASSGGPSGANEQFFGPGTRLTVL.